This T cell receptor beta chain was captured by sequencing in a study of T cells in Graves' hyperthyroidism and ophthalmopathy. Background on the study: It was at initial diagnosis, before any treatment, that peripheral blood was collected.

Newly diagnosed hyperthyroidism patients aged 18 to 65 years had disease lasting under 2 months. RNA transcripts served as the template for amplifying TCR beta CDR3 regions. The HTBI primer set was used in a first-round RT-PCR of the TCR CDR3. From the multiplex PCR reads, TCRdb called clonotypes with MiXCR, one entry per CDR3 protein. The table has about 110,000 distinct CDR3 sequences, 16% seen once. V was clipped by 8 bases and J by 7 bases; unmatched bases: 11. The CDR3 is 14 amino acids. Many counts were recorded for this clonotype. V usage is TRBV12-3 or TRBV12-4 and J usage is TRBJ1-5, with 7 bases lining up with TRBD1. Specimen: blood. The clonotype comes from a woman aged 45-65 years with Graves' hyperthyroidism. The CDR3 DNA follows: TGTGCCAGCCGACCCTCAGGGGGAAACCAGCCCCAGCATTTT. This translates into CASRPSGGNQPQHF.